This TCR beta chain was identified during a study of blood T cell repertoires in COVID-19. Clones were read by immunoSEQ multiplex PCR, and TCRdb kept only the in-frame ones, dropping some. The table has 100,000 or so clones, about 86% seen once. This clonotype was obtained from a human donor in a cohort sampled during active COVID-19. The specimen sequenced was peripheral blood.

CDR3 region: CASSLWREGYEQYF. DNA for the CDR3: TGTGCCAGCAGCCTGTGGCGGGAGGGTTACGAGCAGTACTTC. The chain uses TRBV3-1 (or the pseudogene TRBV3-2) and TRBJ2-7; 9 nucleotides agree with TRBD2. The germline V gene encodes CDR1 LGHDT and CDR2 YNNKEL (reference sequence). The CDR3 has 14 residues. The trim removed 4 bases at V and 4 bases at J, leaving 5 bases unmatched.